This T cell receptor beta chain was captured in a study of beta chain features in type 1 diabetes. Findings and caveats of the study: Compared with healthy donors, patients appeared to share more similar naive, central memory and regulatory TCRB repertoires.

Investigators reverse transcribed all isolated RNA, so they sequenced expressed TCRB transcripts. The study sequenced naive, central memory and regulatory T cell samples to an average of about 4 million reads. Sequenced by immunoSEQ multiplex PCR; TCRdb stores in-frame clones only, minus some. This sample has more than 30,000 clones, with around 60% found just once. This CDR3 contains 18 residues. V lost 5 bases, J lost 0 bases, and 14 bases stayed unmatched. Germline V gene lookup returns CDR1 SGHRS and CDR2 YFSETQ. This clone appeared a few times. Its antigen remains unidentified. The chain couples TRBV5-1 to TRBJ2-3; 8 bases are a match to TRBD2. This receptor was taken from a woman aged 25 to 39 in good health. The specimen sequenced was Tregs from blood. The CDR3 bases are TGCGCCAGCAGACTAGGAACTAGCGGCCTCCTTAGCACAGATACGCAGTATTTT. Its protein product is CASRLGTSGLLSTDTQYF.